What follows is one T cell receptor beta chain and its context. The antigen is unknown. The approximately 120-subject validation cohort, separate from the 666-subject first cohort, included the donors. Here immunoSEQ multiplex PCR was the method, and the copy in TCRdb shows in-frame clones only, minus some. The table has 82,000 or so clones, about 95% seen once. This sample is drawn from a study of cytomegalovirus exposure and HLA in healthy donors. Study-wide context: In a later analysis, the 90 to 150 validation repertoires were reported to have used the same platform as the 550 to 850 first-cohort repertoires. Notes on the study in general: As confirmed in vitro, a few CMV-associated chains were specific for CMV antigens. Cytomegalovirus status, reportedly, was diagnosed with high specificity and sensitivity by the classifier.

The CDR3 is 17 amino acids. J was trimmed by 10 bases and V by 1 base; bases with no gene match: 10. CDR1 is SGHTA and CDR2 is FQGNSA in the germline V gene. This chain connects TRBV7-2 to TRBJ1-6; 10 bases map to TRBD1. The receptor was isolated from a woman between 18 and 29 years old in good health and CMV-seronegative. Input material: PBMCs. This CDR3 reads CASSLGQGASYGSPLHF. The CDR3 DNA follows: TGTGCCAGCAGCTTAGGACAGGGGGCTTCTTATGGATCACCCCTCCACTTT.